The clone carrying this T cell receptor (beta chain) was found once. This table comes from immunoSEQ multiplex PCR, and its TCRdb copy is limited to in-frame clones, with some not included. Here the sample spans 60,000 to 100,000 clones, approximately 87% being singletons. The source of the sample is a study of OX40 agonist ivuxolimab in advanced cancers. Blood sampling was done at baseline, cycle 4 day 1, and cycle 7 day 1. V lost 6 bases to trimming and J lost 4 bases; unmatched junction nucleotides: 11. Germline V gene lookup returns CDR1 MNHEY and CDR2 SMNVEV (reference sequence). The CDR3 extends over 15 amino acids.

The chain couples TRBV27 to TRBJ2-5, with TRBD1 identical over 7 bases. This sample comprised CD4+ or CD8+ T cells sorted from blood, obtained in a trial of the OX40 agonist ivuxolimab. The receptor's source is an adult with an advanced solid tumor such as melanoma, head and neck, liver or kidney cancer. The CDR3 here is CASSQRTGVGETQYF. CDR3 sequence (DNA): TGTGCCAGCAGCCAGAGAACAGGGGTGGGAGAGACCCAGTACTTC.